This entry concerns a single TCR beta chain. The antigen this receptor binds is unknown. The input lacks base qualities; no much larger clone sits a single base away. The data are from a study of T cell changes during pregnancy in multiple sclerosis (dated by TCRdb to the late 2010s). About the study as a whole: Changes in the T cell repertoire over the course of pregnancy were examined in this study in women with multiple sclerosis.

V is pruned by 2 bases and J by 0 bases, leaving 1 base of the junction without a gene match. The CDR3 contains 15 residues, cysteine and phenylalanine counted. Of the read, only the CDR3 DNA is kept; its 45 bases are in frame from base 1. CDR1 and CDR2 (MNHNS, SASEGT) derive from the germline V gene. Libraries were prepared through the immunoSEQ multiplex PCR assay. TCRdb's version of the immuneACCESS table is confined to in-frame rearrangements and falls short of the full clone set. An unresolved V gene accounts for under half of the shortfall where checked; the remainder is of unknown origin. The sample contains tens of thousands of clones, approximately 92% of them found a single time. Together, the top ten hold under 1.3% of the sample.

This material consisted of peripheral blood, taken in the first trimester of pregnancy. Recombination connected TRBV6-1 to TRBJ1-3; 7 middle bases align to TRBD1. The sequence was collected from a female donor with multiple sclerosis, enrolled in a pregnancy study. The CDR3 corresponds to CASSEYRGSGNTIYF. The base sequence is TGTGCCAGCAGTGAATACAGGGGCTCTGGAAACACCATATATTTT.